These 20 T cell receptor beta chains originate from one sample sequenced in a study of blood T cell repertoires in COVID-19. Repertoires were generated with immunoSEQ multiplex PCR, while TCRdb's copy carries only in-frame clones and drops some. The sample consists of some 310,000 clones, roughly 88% of them appearing once. The source material was peripheral blood. The source of these receptors is a woman aged 25 to 39 with COVID-19, enrolled during active disease.

This chain uses TRBV19 with TRBJ2-1; the match to TRBD2 covers 8 bases. J lost 4 bases, V lost 5 bases, and 4 bases had no gene match. Germline V gene data show CDR1 as LNHDA and CDR2 as SQIVND (reference sequence). This CDR3 is 14 amino acids long. CDR3 in amino acids: CASSRGGGYNEQFF. In DNA, the CDR3 is TGTGCCAGTAGTCGGGGGGGAGGGTACAATGAGCAGTTCTTC.

The chain links TRBV5-1 to TRBJ2-1; 7 bases are a match to TRBD2. CDR1 is SGHRS, CDR2 YFSETQ, per germline. With V trimmed by 4 bases and J by 8 bases, 15 bases remained unmatched. This CDR3 contains 16 residues. In DNA form, the CDR3 reads TGCGCCAGCAGCGAGACATGGGCGGGAGATTCTGATGAGCAGTTCTTC. This codes for CASSETWAGDSDEQFF.

The rearrangement links TRBV7-9 to TRBJ1-4, with 10 bases that match TRBD1. V lost 5 bases to trimming and J lost 2 bases; unmatched junction nucleotides: 2. CDR1 SEHNR and CDR2 FQNEAQ come from the germline V gene (reference sequence). The CDR3 runs to 15 residues. CDR3 in amino acids: CASSPGQGTNEKLFF. The CDR3 DNA reads as TGTGCCAGCAGCCCGGGACAGGGGACTAATGAAAAACTGTTTTTT. Together with reference TRBV7-9 and TRBJ1-4, the CDR3 gives the full variable domain: DTGVSQNPRHKITKRGQNVTFRCDPISEHNRLYWYRQTLGQGPEFLTYFQNEAQLEKSRLLSDRFSAERPKGSFSTLEIQRTEQGDSAMYLCASSPGQGTNEKLFFGSGTQLSVL.

The chain employs TRBV5-4 and TRBJ1-1; D is unclear. The V gene's germline CDR1 is SGHNT and CDR2 YYREEE (reference sequence). CDR3 length equals 15 residues. V was pared by 0 bases and J by 1 base, with 10 bases between. This CDR3 is CASSLVGSWNTEAFF. The CDR3 nucleotides are TGTGCCAGCAGCTTGGTGGGGAGTTGGAACACTGAAGCTTTCTTT.

Details on this clone: One junction end does not reproduce the germline sequence, and a read error may be involved. The rearrangement uses TRBV27 and TRBJ1-2; 8 bases agree with TRBD1. Germline V CDR1 and CDR2: MNHEY, SMNVEV (reference sequence). There are 13 residues in the CDR3. CDR3 sequence reads: CASGLTGAYGYTF. As DNA, the CDR3 is TGTGCCAGCGGTTTGACAGGGGCCTATGGCTACACCTTC.

Remarks on this clone: Other DNA sequences in this sample translate to the same CDR3. The chain employs TRBV28 and TRBJ2-2; 10 nucleotides align to TRBD2. The length of the CDR3 is 15 residues. The germline V gene has CDR1 MDHEN and CDR2 SYDVKM. Germline trimming cut 6 bases from V and 3 bases from J; bases unmatched to any gene: 4. CDR3 amino acids: CASSPSGRDTGELFF. CDR3 DNA: TGTGCCAGCAGCCCAAGCGGGAGGGACACCGGGGAGCTGTTTTTT.

The genes are TRBV7-9 and TRBJ2-1; 9 nucleotides align to TRBD2. The CDR3 totals 15 residues. Germline V lookup: CDR1 SEHNR, CDR2 FQNEAQ (reference sequence). After removal of 5 bases from V and 5 bases from J, the junction contained 7 bases not matched to a gene. DNA of the CDR3: TGTGCCAGCAGCCCAACTAGCGGGCCAAACAATGAGCAGTTCTTC. This codes for CASSPTSGPNNEQFF. Using reference TRBV7-9 and TRBJ2-1 for the parts outside the CDR3, the full variable domain is DTGVSQNPRHKITKRGQNVTFRCDPISEHNRLYWYRQTLGQGPEFLTYFQNEAQLEKSRLLSDRFSAERPKGSFSTLEIQRTEQGDSAMYLCASSPTSGPNNEQFFGPGTRLTVL.

The rearrangement links TRBV15 to TRBJ2-3, with D possibly being TRBD2 (6 bases). Trimming left V 3 bases short and J 4 bases short, with 14 bases between. CDR3 length equals 15 residues. Germline CDR1 and CDR2: LNHNV and YYDKDF (reference sequence). The CDR3 is CATSRRVSGADTQYF. CDR3 sequence (DNA): TGTGCCACCAGCAGGAGGGTTTCGGGAGCAGATACGCAGTATTTT.

The chain joins TRBV7-9 to TRBJ1-2, with TRBD1 matching over 7 bases. Germline lookup yields CDR1 SEHNR and CDR2 FQNEAQ (reference sequence). V lost 0 bases to trimming and J lost 4 bases; unmatched junction nucleotides: 5. The CDR3 runs 15 residues. The CDR3 DNA sequence: TGTGCCAGCAGCTTAGCCCTGGGACAGTTCTATGGCTACACCTTC. Its protein product is CASSLALGQFYGYTF.

In its sample, this clone was seen once. Other DNA variants within this sample encode the same CDR3. The gene calls are TRBV27 and TRBJ1-1; 8 nucleotides align to TRBD1. Germline V gene sequence: CDR1 MNHEY, CDR2 SMNVEV (reference sequence). This CDR3 contains 15 residues. V lost 5 bases to trimming and J lost 1 base; unmatched junction nucleotides: 6. CDR3 in amino acids: CASSPRDRGNTEAFF. Here the CDR3 DNA reads TGTGCCAGCAGTCCCCGCGACAGGGGGAACACTGAAGCTTTCTTT.

This sequence joins TRBV5-1 and TRBJ2-5; the D gene is possibly TRBD2 (6 bases). The CDR3 consists of 14 residues. The germline CDR1 and CDR2 sequences are SGHRS and YFSETQ. Trimming pared 5 bases from V and 5 bases from J, leaving 16 bases between. CDR3 sequence reads: CASSGRTRGETQYF. The CDR3 DNA follows: TGCGCCAGCAGTGGTCGGACCCGGGGGGAGACCCAGTACTTC.

This chain joins TRBV5-1 and TRBJ1-4; 7 bases are a match to TRBD1. The CDR3 loop spans 19 amino acids. CDR1 is SGHRS, CDR2 YFSETQ, per germline. The ends lost 4 bases at V and 0 bases at J; junction bases unmatched: 15. CDR3 region: CASSRTGATQFATNEKLFF. CDR3 nucleotide sequence: TGCGCCAGCAGCAGAACAGGGGCGACCCAATTTGCAACTAATGAAAAACTGTTTTTT.

The rearrangement links TRBV3-1 (or the pseudogene TRBV3-2) to TRBJ1-1; 8 bases are shared with TRBD1. V lost 6 bases to trimming and J lost 1 base; unmatched junction nucleotides: 10. The CDR3 is 16 residues long. Germline lookup yields CDR1 LGHDT and CDR2 YNNKEL (reference sequence). CDR3 coding DNA: TGTGCCAGCAGTCTACGACCCGGGACAGGGAACACTGAAGCTTTCTTT. Its translation: CASSLRPGTGNTEAFF.

This chain connects TRBV19 to TRBJ2-5; 8 bases agree with TRBD2. The V and J ends lost 5 bases and 5 bases, in that order; junction bases with no gene match: 13. CDR1 is LNHDA and CDR2 is SQIVND in the germline V gene (reference sequence). This CDR3 has 16 amino acids. The CDR3 protein is CASSLASGSSGETQYF. The CDR3 region has the DNA TGTGCCAGTAGTTTGGCCAGCGGGAGTTCTGGTGAGACCCAGTACTTC.

The CDR3 loop reads CASSPRRGGRPDEQFF. The CDR3 DNA sequence: TGTGCCAGCTCGCCCCGAAGGGGCGGGAGGCCGGATGAGCAGTTCTTC. The chain couples TRBV18 to TRBJ2-1, with 8 positions matching TRBD2. Trimming cost V 6 bases and J 8 bases; bases outside gene matches: 15. The germline V gene has CDR1 KGHSH and CDR2 LQKENI. The CDR3 covers 16 residues.

The chain couples TRBV30 to TRBJ1-6; unclear D gene. The CDR3 consists of 12 residues. Trimming stripped 2 bases from V and 9 bases from J, with 8 bases between. The germline V gene has CDR1 GTSNPN and CDR2 SVGIG (reference sequence). The CDR3: CAWSPSGSPLHF. The CDR3 region has the DNA TGTGCCTGGAGTCCCAGCGGTTCACCCCTCCACTTT.

This clone was found a few times. V is TRBV2 and J is TRBJ1-1, with D possibly TRBD1 on 6 matching bases. The V end lost 3 bases, the J end lost 2 bases, and 13 bases lay between the germline ends. Germline V gives CDR1 SNHLY, CDR2 FYNNEI. CDR3 length: 15 residues. The CDR3 bases are TGTGCCAGCAGTGAGCTGCGGACAGATAACACTGAAGCTTTCTTT. Translating gives CASSELRTDNTEAFF.

The V and J genes are TRBV25-1 and TRBJ1-4, with D possibly TRBD1 on 6 matching bases. Trimming removed 6 bases from V and 10 bases from J, with 9 bases in between. In germline, CDR1 is MGHDK, CDR2 SYGVNS. The CDR3 totals 11 residues. DNA for the CDR3: TGTGCCAGCAGCAGGGGAACAAAACTGTTTTTT. Residues: CASSRGTKLFF.

The chain joins TRBV3-1 (or the pseudogene TRBV3-2) to TRBJ1-2, with D possibly matching TRBD1 (5 bases). This CDR3 spans 12 amino acids. Germline lookup yields CDR1 LGHDT and CDR2 YNNKEL (reference sequence). The V end lost 3 bases, the J end lost 8 bases, and 10 bases lay between the germline ends. In DNA, the CDR3 is TGTGCCAGCAGCCAGGCCAAGGGGGGCTACACCTTC. Its translation: CASSQAKGGYTF.

The chain joins TRBV7-9 to TRBJ1-1, with 10 bases aligning to TRBD1. Trimming removed 3 bases from V and 6 bases from J; junction bases left unmatched: 7. Germline lookup yields CDR1 SEHNR and CDR2 FQNEAQ (reference sequence). CDR3 length: 15 amino acids. Written as DNA, the CDR3 is TGTGCCAGCAGCTTCAGGACAGGGGGAGAGGCTGAAGCTTTCTTT. Amino acids: CASSFRTGGEAEAFF. The full variable domain, in which reference TRBV7-9 and TRBJ1-1 provide the parts outside the CDR3, is DTGVSQNPRHKITKRGQNVTFRCDPISEHNRLYWYRQTLGQGPEFLTYFQNEAQLEKSRLLSDRFSAERPKGSFSTLEIQRTEQGDSAMYLCASSFRTGGEAEAFFGQGTRLTVV.